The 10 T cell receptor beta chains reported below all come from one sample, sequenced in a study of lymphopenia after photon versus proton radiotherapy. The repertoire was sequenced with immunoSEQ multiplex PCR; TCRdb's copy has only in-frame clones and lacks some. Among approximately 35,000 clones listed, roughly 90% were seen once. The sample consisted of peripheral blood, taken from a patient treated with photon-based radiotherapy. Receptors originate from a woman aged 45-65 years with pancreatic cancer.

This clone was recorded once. The DNA for the CDR3 is TGTGCCAGCAGTGCGGCGGGTAATGGCTACGAGCAGTACTTC. This gives the protein CASSAAGNGYEQYF. This chain uses TRBV2 with TRBJ2-7; D may be TRBD2 (5 bases). The CDR3 runs 14 residues. V was trimmed by 4 bases and J by 3 bases, leaving 13 bases between them. In germline, CDR1 is SNHLY, CDR2 FYNNEI.

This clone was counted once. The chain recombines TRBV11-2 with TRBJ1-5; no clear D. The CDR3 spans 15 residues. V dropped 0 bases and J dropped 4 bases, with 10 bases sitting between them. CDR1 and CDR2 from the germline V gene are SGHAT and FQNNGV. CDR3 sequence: CASSLDSRRNQPQHF. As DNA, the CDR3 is TGTGCCAGCAGCTTAGATTCCAGGAGGAATCAGCCCCAGCATTTT.

The CDR3: CASSFGPQAETTGELFF. The DNA for the CDR3 is TGTGCCAGCAGCTTCGGCCCCCAAGCGGAGACGACCGGGGAGCTGTTTTTT. J is TRBJ2-2 and V is TRBV7-9; a weak D match, TRBD2 (5 bases). The CDR3 is 17 amino acids. The germline V gene encodes CDR1 SEHNR and CDR2 FQNEAQ (reference sequence). V was trimmed by 3 bases and J by 5 bases, leaving 19 bases between them.

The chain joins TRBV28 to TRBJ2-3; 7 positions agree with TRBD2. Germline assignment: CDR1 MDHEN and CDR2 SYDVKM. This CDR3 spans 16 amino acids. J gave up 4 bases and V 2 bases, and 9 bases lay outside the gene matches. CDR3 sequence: CASSLVRDYIADTQYF. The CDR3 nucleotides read TGTGCCAGCAGTTTAGTCCGGGACTATATTGCAGATACGCAGTATTTT.

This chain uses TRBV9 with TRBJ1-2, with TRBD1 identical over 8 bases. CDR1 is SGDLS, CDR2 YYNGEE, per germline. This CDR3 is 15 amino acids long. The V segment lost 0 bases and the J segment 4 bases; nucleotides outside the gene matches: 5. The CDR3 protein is CASSVGAGGGYGYTF. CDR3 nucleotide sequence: TGTGCCAGCAGCGTAGGCGCAGGGGGCGGCTATGGCTACACCTTC.

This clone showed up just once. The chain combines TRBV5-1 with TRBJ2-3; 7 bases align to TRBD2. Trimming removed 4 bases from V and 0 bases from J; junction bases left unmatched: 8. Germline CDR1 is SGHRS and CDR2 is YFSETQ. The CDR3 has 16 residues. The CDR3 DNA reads TGCGCCAGCAGCCTGGATAGCGGGTGGAGCACAGATACGCAGTATTTT. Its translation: CASSLDSGWSTDTQYF.

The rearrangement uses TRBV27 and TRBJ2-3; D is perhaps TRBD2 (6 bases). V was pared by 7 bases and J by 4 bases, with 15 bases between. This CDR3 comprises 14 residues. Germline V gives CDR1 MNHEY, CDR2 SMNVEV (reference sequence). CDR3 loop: CASTSVGGPDTQYF. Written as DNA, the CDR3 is TGTGCCAGCACCTCCGTGGGGGGACCAGATACGCAGTATTTT.

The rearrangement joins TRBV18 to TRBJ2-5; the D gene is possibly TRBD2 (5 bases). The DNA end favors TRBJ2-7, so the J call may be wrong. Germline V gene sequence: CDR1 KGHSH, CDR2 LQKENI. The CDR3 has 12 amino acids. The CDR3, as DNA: TGTGCCAGCTCCGAAGGGAGTGACGAGCAGTACTTC. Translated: CASSEGSDEQYF.

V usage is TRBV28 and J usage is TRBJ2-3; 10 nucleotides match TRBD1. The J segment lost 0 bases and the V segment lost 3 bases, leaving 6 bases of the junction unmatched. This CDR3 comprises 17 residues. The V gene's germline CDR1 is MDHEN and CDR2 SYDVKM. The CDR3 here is CASSFADRGSSTDTQYF. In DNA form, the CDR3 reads TGTGCCAGCAGTTTTGCGGACAGGGGGTCTAGCACAGATACGCAGTATTTT.

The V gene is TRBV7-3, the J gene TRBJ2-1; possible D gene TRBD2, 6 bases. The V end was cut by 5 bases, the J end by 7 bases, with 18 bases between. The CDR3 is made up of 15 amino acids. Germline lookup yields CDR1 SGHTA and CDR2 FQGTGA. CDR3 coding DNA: TGTGCCAGCAGCCCCTCTTTGGTCGGAGGGAATGAGCAGTTCTTC. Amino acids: CASSPSLVGGNEQFF. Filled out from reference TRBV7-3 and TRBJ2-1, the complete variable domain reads GAGVSQTPSNKVTEKGKYVELRCDPISGHTALYWYRQSLGQGPEFLIYFQGTGAADDSGLPNDRFFAVRPEGSVSTLKIQRTERGDSAVYLCASSPSLVGGNEQFFGPGTRLTVL.